This TCR beta chain was captured in a study of PD-L1 blockade in urothelial cancer (dated by TCRdb to the late 2010s). About the study as a whole: Every patient began therapy in about 2014 and was given atezolizumab 1,200 mg intravenously every 3 weeks. Somatic, immune and clinical correlates of response to PD-L1 blockade with atezolizumab in urothelial cancer were the focus of an exploratory multi-omic analysis. Blood samples were analyzed 3 weeks after the start of treatment (second dose) and 6 weeks after the start of treatment. Whole exome sequencing and RNA sequencing of pretreatment tumors were performed alongside TCR sequencing in the same patients. An ECOG performance status of 0 or 1 was recorded for the patients, and 0 to 3 prior chemotherapy regimens had been received by the patients. About 85% of the roughly 29 patients were identified as males with urothelial cancer of bladder origin, and a prior smoking history was reported by 18 of 29 patients. TCR sequencing covered pretreatment tumor samples and matched, serially collected peripheral blood taken before and after atezolizumab treatment. A median of roughly 140,000 T cells and roughly 80,000 unique TCRs was obtained from blood samples, and a median clonality of around 0.08 was observed. Durable clinical benefit was defined as a progression-free survival longer than 6 months, and TCR features were additionally tested against progression-free survival and overall survival. Under 30 patients had pretreatment blood TCR-seq, 24 had at least one posttreatment blood collection, and 24 had tumor TCR-seq. Durable clinical benefit was achieved by nine patients and was not achieved by 20 patients. The investigation overall reported the following: Greater expansion of tumor-associated TCR clones in peripheral blood 3 weeks after the start of treatment was observed in patients with durable benefit (n of about 22, p = 0.022). Because the sample size was small (n ≈ 27) and many exploratory analyses were performed, the results are intended to be hypothesis-generating. Improved progression-free and overall survival was associated with having pretreatment peripheral blood TCR clonality below the median.

V is pruned by 6 bases and J by 0 bases, leaving 2 bases of the junction without a gene match. The germline V gene encodes CDR1 MNHEY and CDR2 SVGAGI. The cysteine opens and the phenylalanine closes a CDR3 of 14 amino acids. The retained sequence is limited to the CDR3, 42 bases, with the frame set at the first base. A cohort of about 30 patients with locally advanced or metastatic urothelial carcinoma, treated at Memorial Sloan Kettering on a trial protocol, was included. Peripheral blood mononuclear cells were collected pretreatment and during treatment, with between 1 and 8 total time points obtained per patient. The Qiagen DNeasy Blood extraction kit was used to purify genomic DNA from total PBMCs and tumor samples. Collected pretreatment and during treatment, PBMCs were isolated and stored as previously described. Each PCR received spiked-in synthetic TCR analog templates so that absolute template abundance could be estimated from read counts. The immunoSEQ assay was used to amplify TCRbeta CDR3 regions from genomic DNA with bias-controlled V and J gene primers. Sequencing of rearranged TCRbeta segments was done at approximately 20X coverage. The authors processed their data as follows. Clustering was used to correct sequencing errors, and CDR3s were annotated against IMGT to assign V, D and J genes. Only productive TCRbeta rearrangements were used in downstream analyses, excluding out-of-frame or stop-codon sequences. To compute clonality, Shannon entropy was normalized by the log of the number of unique productive sequences and then subtracted from one. Fisher's exact test with Benjamini-Hochberg correction, using a cutoff of adjusted p below 0.01, was how clones that differed between time points or between blood and tumor were identified. TCRdb's version of the immuneACCESS table is confined to in-frame rearrangements and falls short of the full clone set. An unresolved V gene accounts for under half of the shortfall where checked; the remainder is of unknown origin. Clone size and the V and J calls come from that table; the DNA yielded D and trimming. In this sample the table shows tens of thousands of clones, 81% of which occur a single time. Approximately 2.7% of the sample goes to the ten largest clones.

Points on this clone: The target of this receptor is not known. No base-level quality is on record; no much larger clone is a single base apart.

The TCR was taken from a man in his 70s with urothelial cancer. The sample here was PBMCs, taken around atezolizumab (anti-PD-L1) treatment. The chain is encoded by TRBV6-5 joined to TRBJ2-3; 8 central bases correspond to TRBD2. The nucleotide sequence reads as follows: TGTGCCAGCAGCTGGACTAGCAGCACAGATACGCAGTATTTT. Its translation reads: CASSWTSSTDTQYF.